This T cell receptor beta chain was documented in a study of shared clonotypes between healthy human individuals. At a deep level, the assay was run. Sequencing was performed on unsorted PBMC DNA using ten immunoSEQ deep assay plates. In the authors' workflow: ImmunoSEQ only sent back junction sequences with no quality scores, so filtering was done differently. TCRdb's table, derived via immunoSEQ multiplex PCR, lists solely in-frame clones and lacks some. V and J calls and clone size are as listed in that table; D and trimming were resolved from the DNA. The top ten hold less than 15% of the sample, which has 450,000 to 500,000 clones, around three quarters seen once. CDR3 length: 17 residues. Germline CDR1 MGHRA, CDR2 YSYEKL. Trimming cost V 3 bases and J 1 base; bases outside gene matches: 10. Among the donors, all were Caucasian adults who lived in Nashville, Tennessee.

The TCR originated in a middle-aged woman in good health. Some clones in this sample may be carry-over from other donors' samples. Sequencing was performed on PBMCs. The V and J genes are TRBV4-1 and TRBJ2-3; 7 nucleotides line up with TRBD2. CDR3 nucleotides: TGCGCCAGCAGCCACCCCCCGGGCGGGAGACGCACAGATACGCAGTATTTT. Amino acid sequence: CASSHPPGGRRTDTQYF.